Below, one T cell receptor (beta chain) is given with its context. Its antigen remains unidentified. The sample comes from a study of Ad26.COV2.S vaccination and SARS-CoV-2 variants. Findings of the study overall: There was reportedly substantial breadth in spike-specific CD8+ and CD4+ T cell responses after vaccination.

Germline CDR1 SGHVS, CDR2 FQNEAQ. V lost 5 bases to trimming and J lost 1 base; unmatched junction nucleotides: 5. The CDR3 has 16 residues. Produced via immunoSEQ multiplex PCR; TCRdb's table is partial and in-frame only. The profile covers 300,000 to 400,000 clones, with about 91% appearing a single time and under 4% taken by the ten largest. This material consisted of peripheral blood, taken after recovery from COVID-19. The source is a human donor who had recovered from COVID-19. The genes are TRBV7-8 and TRBJ2-3; 11 bases are shared with TRBD2. CDR3 sequence: CASSQGLAARTDTQYF. DNA of the CDR3: TGTGCCAGCAGCCAGGGACTAGCGGCTCGCACAGATACGCAGTATTTT. The full variable domain, rest sourced from reference TRBV7-8 and TRBJ2-3, is GAGVSQSPRYKVAKRGQDVALRCDPISGHVSLFWYQQALGQGPEFLTYFQNEAQLDKSGLPSDRFFAERPEGSVSTLKIQRTQQEDSAVYLCASSQGLAARTDTQYFGPGTRLTVL.